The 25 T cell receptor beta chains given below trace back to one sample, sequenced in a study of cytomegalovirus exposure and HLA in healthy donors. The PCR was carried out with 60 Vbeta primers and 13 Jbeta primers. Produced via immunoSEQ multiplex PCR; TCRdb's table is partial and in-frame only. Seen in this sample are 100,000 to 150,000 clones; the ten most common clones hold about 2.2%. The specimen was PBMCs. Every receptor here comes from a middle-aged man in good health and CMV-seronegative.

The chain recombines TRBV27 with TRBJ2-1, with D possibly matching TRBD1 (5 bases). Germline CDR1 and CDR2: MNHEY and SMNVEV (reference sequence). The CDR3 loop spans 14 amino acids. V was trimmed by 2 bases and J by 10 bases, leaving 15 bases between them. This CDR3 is CASSLGSRVSEQFF. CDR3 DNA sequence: TGTGCCAGCAGTTTAGGATCCAGGGTATCCGAGCAGTTCTTC.

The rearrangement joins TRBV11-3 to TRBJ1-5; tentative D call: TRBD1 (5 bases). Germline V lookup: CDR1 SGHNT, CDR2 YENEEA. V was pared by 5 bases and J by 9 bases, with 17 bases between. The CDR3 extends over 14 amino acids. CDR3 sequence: CASSIQGPSRPQHF. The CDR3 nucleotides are TGTGCCAGCAGCATTCAGGGCCCCTCGCGGCCCCAGCATTTT.

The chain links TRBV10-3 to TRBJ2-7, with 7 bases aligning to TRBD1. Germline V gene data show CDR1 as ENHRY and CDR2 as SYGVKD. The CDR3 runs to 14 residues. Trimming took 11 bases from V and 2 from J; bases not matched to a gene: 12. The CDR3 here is CASHPSQGAYEQYF. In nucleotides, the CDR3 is TGTGCCTCCCACCCCAGCCAGGGGGCCTACGAGCAGTACTTC.

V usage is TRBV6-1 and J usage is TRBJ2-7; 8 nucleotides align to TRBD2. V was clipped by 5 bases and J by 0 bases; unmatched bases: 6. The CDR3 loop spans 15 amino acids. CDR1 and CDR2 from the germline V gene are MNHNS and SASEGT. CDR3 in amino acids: CASSWYSGASYEQYF. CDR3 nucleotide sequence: TGTGCCAGCAGTTGGTATAGCGGGGCCTCCTACGAGCAGTACTTC.

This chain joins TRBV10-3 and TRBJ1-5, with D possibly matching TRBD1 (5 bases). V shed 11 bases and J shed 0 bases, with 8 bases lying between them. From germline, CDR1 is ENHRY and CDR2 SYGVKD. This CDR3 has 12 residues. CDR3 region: CASRDSNQPQHF. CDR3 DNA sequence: TGTGCCTCCAGGGATAGCAATCAGCCCCAGCATTTT.

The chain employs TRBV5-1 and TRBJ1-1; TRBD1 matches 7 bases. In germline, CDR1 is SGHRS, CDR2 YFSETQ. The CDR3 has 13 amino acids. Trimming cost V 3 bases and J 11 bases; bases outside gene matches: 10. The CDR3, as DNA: TGCGCCAGCAGCTCCGGGACAGCTCGAGAGGCTTTCTTT. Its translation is CASSSGTAREAFF. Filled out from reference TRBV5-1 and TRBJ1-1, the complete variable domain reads KAGVTQTPRYLIKTRGQQVTLSCSPISGHRSVSWYQQTPGQGLQFLFEYFSETQRNKGNFPGRFSGRQFSNSRSEMNVSTLELGDSALYLCASSSGTAREAFFGQGTRLTVV.

DNA of the CDR3: TGTGCCAGCAGCTTGGTCAGCGGGAGTAACACAGATACGCAGTATTTT. Amino acid sequence: CASSLVSGSNTDTQYF. This chain uses TRBV5-6 with TRBJ2-3, with TRBD2 matching 8 bases. Trimming at V came to 0 bases and at J to 2 bases, leaving 5 bases not matched to a gene. CDR1 is SGHDT, CDR2 YYEEEE, per germline. This CDR3 has 16 residues.

The CDR3 spells CASSPGQGAGQPQHF. The CDR3 region has the DNA TGTGCCAGCAGCCCAGGACAGGGGGCCGGTCAGCCCCAGCATTTT. The chain uses TRBV7-9 and TRBJ1-5; TRBD1 aligns across 11 bases. There are 15 residues in the CDR3. The trim removed 5 bases at V and 6 bases at J, leaving 6 bases unmatched. From germline, CDR1 is SEHNR and CDR2 FQNEAQ (reference sequence).

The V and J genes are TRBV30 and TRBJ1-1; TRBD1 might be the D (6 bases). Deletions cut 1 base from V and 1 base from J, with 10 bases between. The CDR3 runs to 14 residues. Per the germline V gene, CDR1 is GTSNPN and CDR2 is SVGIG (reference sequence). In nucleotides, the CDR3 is TGTGCCTGGAGTGCGGGACACCAGAACACTGAAGCTTTCTTT. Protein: CAWSAGHQNTEAFF. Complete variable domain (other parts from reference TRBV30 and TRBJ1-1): SQTIHQWPATLVQPVGSPLSLECTVEGTSNPNLYWYRQAAGRGLQLLFYSVGIGQISSEVPQNLSASRPQDRQFILSSKKLLLSDSGFYLCAWSAGHQNTEAFFGQGTRLTVV.

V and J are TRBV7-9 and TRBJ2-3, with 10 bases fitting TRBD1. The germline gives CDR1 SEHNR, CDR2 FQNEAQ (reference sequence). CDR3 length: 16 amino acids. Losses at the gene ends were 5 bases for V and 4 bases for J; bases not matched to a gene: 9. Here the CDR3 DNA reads TGTGCCAGCAGCCCCACGACAGGGGGCGGTTCAGATACGCAGTATTTT. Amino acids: CASSPTTGGGSDTQYF.

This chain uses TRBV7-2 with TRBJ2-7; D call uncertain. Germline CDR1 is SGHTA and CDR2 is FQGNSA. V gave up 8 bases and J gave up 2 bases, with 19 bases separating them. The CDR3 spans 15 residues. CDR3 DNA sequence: TGTGCCAGCGGCCTCGAGGCCGGCGCGGCCTACGAGCAGTACTTC. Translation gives CASGLEAGAAYEQYF. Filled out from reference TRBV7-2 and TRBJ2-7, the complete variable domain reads GAGVSQSPSNKVTEKGKDVELRCDPISGHTALYWYRQSLGQGLEFLIYFQGNSAPDKSGLPSDRFSAERTGGSVSTLTIQRTQQEDSAVYLCASGLEAGAAYEQYFGPGTRLTVT.

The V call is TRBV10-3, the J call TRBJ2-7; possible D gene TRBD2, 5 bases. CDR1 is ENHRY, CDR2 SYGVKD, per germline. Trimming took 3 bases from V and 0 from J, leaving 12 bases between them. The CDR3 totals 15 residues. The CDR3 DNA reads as TGTGCCATCAGTGACACTAGTCCGAGCTCCTACGAGCAGTACTTC. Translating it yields CAISDTSPSSYEQYF.

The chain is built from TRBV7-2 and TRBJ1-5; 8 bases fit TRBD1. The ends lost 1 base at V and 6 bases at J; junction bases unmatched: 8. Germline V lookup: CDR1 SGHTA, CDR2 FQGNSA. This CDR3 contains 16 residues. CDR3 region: CASSLVGQGASQPQHF. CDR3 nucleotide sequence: TGTGCCAGCAGCTTAGTGGGGCAGGGGGCTAGTCAGCCCCAGCATTTT.

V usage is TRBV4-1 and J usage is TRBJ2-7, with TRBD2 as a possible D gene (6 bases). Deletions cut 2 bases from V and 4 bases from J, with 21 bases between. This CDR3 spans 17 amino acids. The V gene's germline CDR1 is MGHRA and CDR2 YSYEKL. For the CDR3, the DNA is TGCGCCAGCAGCCAACGGTTTTTGGGTAGCGGTTTTTACGAGCAGTACTTC. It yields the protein CASSQRFLGSGFYEQYF.

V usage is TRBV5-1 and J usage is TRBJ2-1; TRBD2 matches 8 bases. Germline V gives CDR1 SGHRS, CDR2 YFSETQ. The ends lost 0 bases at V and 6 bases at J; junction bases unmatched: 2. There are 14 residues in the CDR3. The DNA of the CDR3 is TGCGCCAGCAGCTTGGTCCTAGCGGGCAATGAGCAGTTCTTC. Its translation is CASSLVLAGNEQFF.

The CDR3 region has the DNA TGTGCCAGCAGCTTGGGTACAGGGAACGCGAACACTGAAGCTTTCTTT. The encoded protein is CASSLGTGNANTEAFF. The chain has TRBV7-9 and TRBJ1-1; maybe TRBD1 (6 bases). The length of the CDR3 is 16 residues. Germline CDR1 SEHNR, CDR2 FQNEAQ (reference sequence). The V end was cut by 3 bases, the J end by 1 base, with 15 bases between.

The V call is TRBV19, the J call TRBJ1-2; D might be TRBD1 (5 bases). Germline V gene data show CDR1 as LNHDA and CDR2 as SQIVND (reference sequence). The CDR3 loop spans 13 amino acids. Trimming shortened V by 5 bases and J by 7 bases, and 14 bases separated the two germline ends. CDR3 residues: CASSLSGFRGYTF. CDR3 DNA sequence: TGTGCCAGTAGTCTCTCAGGGTTTCGTGGCTACACCTTC.

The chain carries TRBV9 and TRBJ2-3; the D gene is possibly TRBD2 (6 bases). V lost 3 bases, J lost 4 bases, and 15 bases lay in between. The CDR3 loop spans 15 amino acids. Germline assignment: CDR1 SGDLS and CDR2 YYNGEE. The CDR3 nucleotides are TGTGCCAGCAGCGCAGCGCCGGGAGTTGCAGATACGCAGTATTTT. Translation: CASSAAPGVADTQYF. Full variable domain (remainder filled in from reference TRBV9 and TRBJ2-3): DSGVTQTPKHLITATGQRVTLRCSPRSGDLSVYWYQQSLDQGLQFLIQYYNGEERAKGNILERFSAQQFPDLHSELNLSSLELGDSALYFCASSAAPGVADTQYFGPGTRLTVL.

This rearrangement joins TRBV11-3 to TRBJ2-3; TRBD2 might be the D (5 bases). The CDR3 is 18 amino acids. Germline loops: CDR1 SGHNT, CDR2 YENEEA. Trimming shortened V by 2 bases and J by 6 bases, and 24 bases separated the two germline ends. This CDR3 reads CASSLFWDSERDIDTQYF. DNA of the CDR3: TGTGCCAGCAGCTTATTCTGGGATTCGGAACGGGATATCGATACGCAGTATTTT. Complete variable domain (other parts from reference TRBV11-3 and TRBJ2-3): EAGVVQSPRYKIIEKKQPVAFWCNPISGHNTLYWYLQNLGQGPELLIRYENEEAVDDSQLPKDRFSAERLKGVDSTLKIQPAELGDSAVYLCASSLFWDSERDIDTQYFGPGTRLTVL.

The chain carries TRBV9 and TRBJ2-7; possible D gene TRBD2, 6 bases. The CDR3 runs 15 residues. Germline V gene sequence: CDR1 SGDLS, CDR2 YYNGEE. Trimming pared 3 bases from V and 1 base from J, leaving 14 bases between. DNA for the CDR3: TGTGCCAGCAGCGCCGGGGGAACACAGTCCTACGAGCAGTACTTC. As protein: CASSAGGTQSYEQYF.

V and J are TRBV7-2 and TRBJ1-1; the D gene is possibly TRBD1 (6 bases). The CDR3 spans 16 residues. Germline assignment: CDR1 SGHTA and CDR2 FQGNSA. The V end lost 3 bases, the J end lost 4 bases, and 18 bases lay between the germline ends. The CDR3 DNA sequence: TGTGCCAGCAGCTTCACAGGGCCCGGGGAAGGCACTGAAGCTTTCTTT. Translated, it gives CASSFTGPGEGTEAFF. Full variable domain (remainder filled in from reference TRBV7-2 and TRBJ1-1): GAGVSQSPSNKVTEKGKDVELRCDPISGHTALYWYRQSLGQGLEFLIYFQGNSAPDKSGLPSDRFSAERTGGSVSTLTIQRTQQEDSAVYLCASSFTGPGEGTEAFFGQGTRLTVV.

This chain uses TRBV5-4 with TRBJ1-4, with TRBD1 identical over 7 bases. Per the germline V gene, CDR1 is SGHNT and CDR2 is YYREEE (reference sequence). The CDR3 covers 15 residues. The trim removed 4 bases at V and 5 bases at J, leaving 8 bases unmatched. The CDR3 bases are TGTGCCAGCAGCCCCAGCGGACAGGCCAATGAAAAACTGTTTTTT. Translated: CASSPSGQANEKLFF.

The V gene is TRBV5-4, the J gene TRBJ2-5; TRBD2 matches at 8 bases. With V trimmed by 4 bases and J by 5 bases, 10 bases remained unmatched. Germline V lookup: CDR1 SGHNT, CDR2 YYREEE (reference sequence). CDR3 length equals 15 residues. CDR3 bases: TGTGCCAGCAGCCTGGCCCCTAGCGGGTGGGAGACCCAGTACTTC. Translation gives CASSLAPSGWETQYF.

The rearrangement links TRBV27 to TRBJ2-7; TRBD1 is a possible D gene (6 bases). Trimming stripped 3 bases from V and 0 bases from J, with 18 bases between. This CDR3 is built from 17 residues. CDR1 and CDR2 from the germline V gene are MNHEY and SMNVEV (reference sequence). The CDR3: CASSLIAGGASSYEQYF. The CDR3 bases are TGTGCCAGCAGTTTGATAGCTGGGGGCGCAAGCTCCTACGAGCAGTACTTC.

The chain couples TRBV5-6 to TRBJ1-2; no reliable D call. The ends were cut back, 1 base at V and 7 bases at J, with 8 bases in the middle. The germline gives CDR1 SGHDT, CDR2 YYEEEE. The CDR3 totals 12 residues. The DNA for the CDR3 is TGTGCCAGCAGCTTGAGCGGCGTTGGCTACACCTTC. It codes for CASSLSGVGYTF.